The clone carrying this T cell receptor (beta chain) was seen more than once but under ten times. Its specificity is unknown. The CDR3 sequence is 13 residues long. Germline-derived CDR1 and CDR2 are MNHEY and SMNVEV (reference sequence). With V trimmed by 6 bases and J by 1 base, 3 bases remained unmatched. PCR employed 60 Vbeta and 13 Jbeta primers. Assay used: immunoSEQ multiplex PCR; TCRdb lists only in-frame clones, some missing. The sample has about 120,000 clones; about 8% are singletons. The data are from a study of cytomegalovirus exposure and HLA in healthy donors. Study-wide points: Sequence variants that were highly shared formed a cluster that was likely a sequencing artifact.

The chain is built from TRBV27 and TRBJ2-7, with 7 bases aligning to TRBD1. Sequencing was done on a sample of PBMCs. This clonotype was obtained from a woman aged 40 to 50 in good health and CMV-seropositive. This CDR3 reads CASSPTGSYEQYF. The CDR3 DNA reads TGTGCCAGCAGCCCGACAGGGTCCTACGAGCAGTACTTC.